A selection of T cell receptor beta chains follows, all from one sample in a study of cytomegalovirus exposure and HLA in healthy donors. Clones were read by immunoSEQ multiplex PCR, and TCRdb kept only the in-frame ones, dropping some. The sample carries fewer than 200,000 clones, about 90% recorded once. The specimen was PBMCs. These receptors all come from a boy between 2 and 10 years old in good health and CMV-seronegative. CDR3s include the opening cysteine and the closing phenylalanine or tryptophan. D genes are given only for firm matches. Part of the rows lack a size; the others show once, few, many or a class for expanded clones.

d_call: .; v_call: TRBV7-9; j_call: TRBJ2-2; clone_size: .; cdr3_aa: CASTLAGELFF; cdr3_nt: TGTGCCAGCACCCTAGCCGGGGAGCTGTTTTTT
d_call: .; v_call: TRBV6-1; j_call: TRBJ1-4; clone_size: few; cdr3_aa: CASSELDREKLFF; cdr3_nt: TGTGCCAGCAGTGAACTTGATCGGGAAAAACTGTTTTTT
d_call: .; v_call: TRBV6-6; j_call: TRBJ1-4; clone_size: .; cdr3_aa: CASSYSGGIGEKLFF; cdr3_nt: TGTGCCAGCAGTTATTCCGGGGGGATCGGTGAAAAACTGTTTTTT
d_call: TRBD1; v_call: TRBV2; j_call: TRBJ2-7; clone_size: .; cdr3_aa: CASRRTGSSYEQYF; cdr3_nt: TGTGCCAGCAGGCGGACAGGGAGCTCCTACGAGCAGTACTTC
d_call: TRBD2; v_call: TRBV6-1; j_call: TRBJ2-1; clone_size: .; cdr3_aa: CASSAGTSGGLYNEQFF; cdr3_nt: TGTGCCAGCAGTGCCGGGACTAGCGGGGGCCTATACAATGAGCAGTTCTTC
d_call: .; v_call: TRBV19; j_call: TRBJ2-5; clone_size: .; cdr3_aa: CASSGGPQGRETQYF; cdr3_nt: TGTGCCAGTAGTGGGGGCCCCCAAGGGAGAGAGACCCAGTACTTC
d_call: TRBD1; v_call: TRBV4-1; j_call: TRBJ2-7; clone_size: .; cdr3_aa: CASSQRDRGYEQYF; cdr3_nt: TGCGCCAGCAGCCAGAGGGACAGGGGCTACGAGCAGTACTTC
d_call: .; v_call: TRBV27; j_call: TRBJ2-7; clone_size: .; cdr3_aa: CASSLSAGTYEQYF; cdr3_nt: TGTGCCAGCAGTTTATCGGCAGGGACCTACGAGCAGTACTTC
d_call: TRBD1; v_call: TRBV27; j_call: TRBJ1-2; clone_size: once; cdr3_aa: CASSVTGGWDGYTF; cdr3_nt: TGTGCCAGCAGTGTAACAGGGGGCTGGGATGGCTACACCTTC
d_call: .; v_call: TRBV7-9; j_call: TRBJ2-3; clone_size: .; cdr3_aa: CASSLIRVGDAQYF; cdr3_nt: TGTGCCAGCAGCTTGATCAGGGTAGGAGATGCGCAGTATTTT
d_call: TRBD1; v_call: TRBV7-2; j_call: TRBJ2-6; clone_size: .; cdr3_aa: CASSQTGVRGANVLTF; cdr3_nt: TGTGCCAGCAGTCAGACAGGGGTCCGCGGGGCCAACGTCCTGACTTTC
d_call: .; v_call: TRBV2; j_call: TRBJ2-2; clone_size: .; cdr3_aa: CASRGKRADTGELFF; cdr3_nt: TGTGCCAGCAGGGGGAAGAGGGCCGATACCGGGGAGCTGTTTTTT
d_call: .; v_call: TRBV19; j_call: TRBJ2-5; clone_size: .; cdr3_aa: CASAKGLQETQYF; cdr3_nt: TGTGCCAGTGCCAAGGGACTCCAGGAGACCCAGTACTTC
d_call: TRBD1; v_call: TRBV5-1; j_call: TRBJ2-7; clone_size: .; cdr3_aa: CASSFGTDYEQYF; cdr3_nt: TGCGCCAGCAGCTTCGGGACAGACTACGAGCAGTACTTC